These T cell receptor beta chains were read from a single sample in a study of shared clonotypes between healthy human individuals. TCRdb's copy holds only in-frame clones and misses some; the assay was immunoSEQ multiplex PCR. The sample contains nearly 600,000 clones, 95% to 96% of which appear only once. The specimen sequenced was naive CD8+ T cells sorted from blood. The receptors come from a woman in her 30s in good health. Each CDR3 is given with its conserved first and last residue. A D gene is named only where the DNA matches it firmly. Only some rows state a clone size, as once, few, many or a class for expanded clones.

>-|TRBJ2-5|TRBV5-4|once
TGTGCCAGCAGCTTAGGGGGGATCCAAGAGACCCAGTACTTC
CASSLGGIQETQYF
>-|TRBJ2-7|TRBV11-3|-
TGTGCCAGCAGTCAAGGGACTTCCTACGAGCAGTACTTC
CASSQGTSYEQYF
>-|TRBJ2-2|TRBV27|-
TGTGCCAGCAGGGACACCGGGGAGCTGTTTTTT
CASRDTGELFF
>-|TRBJ1-2|TRBV5-6|-
TGTGCCAGCAGCCAAGGGGGCTATGGCTACACCTTC
CASSQGGYGYTF
>-|TRBJ1-1|TRBV27|-
TGTGCCAGCAGTTCGGGAGGGCGGGAAGCCATCTTT
CASSSGGREAIF
>TRBD2|TRBJ2-1|TRBV19|-
TGTGCCAGTAGTACAACTAGCGGGATGTACAATGAGCAGTTCTTC
CASSTTSGMYNEQFF
>-|TRBJ1-1|TRBV27|-
TGTGCCAGCGTAAGGGCAGAAGGTTGGACTGAAGCTTTCTTT
CASVRAEGWTEAFF
>-|TRBJ2-1|TRBV9|-
TGTGCCAGCAGCGTAGGCGTCAGCTCCTACAATGAGCAGTTCTTC
CASSVGVSSYNEQFF
>-|TRBJ1-3|TRBV18|-
TGTGCCAGCTCACTCGGCAGGGTCTTCCCTGGAAACACCATATATTTT
CASSLGRVFPGNTIYF
>-|TRBJ2-7|TRBV5-1|-
TGCGCCACCACATCTGGGACGGGGAGCTACGAGCAGTACTTC
CATTSGTGSYEQYF
>-|TRBJ1-3|TRBV9|-
TGTGCCAGCAGCGTAGGCCAGCCTGGGACTGGAAACACCATATATTTT
CASSVGQPGTGNTIYF
>-|TRBJ2-7|TRBV2|-
TGTGCCAGCAGTGGAACACACGAGCAGTACTTC
CASSGTHEQYF
>-|TRBJ2-5|TRBV7-9|-
TGTGCCAGCAGCTCGTGGAAGTGGGAAGAGACCCAGTACTTC
CASSSWKWEETQYF
>TRBD1|TRBJ1-5|TRBV27|-
TGTGCCAGCGGACAGGGCAATCAGCCCCAGCATTTT
CASGQGNQPQHF
>TRBD1|TRBJ2-7|TRBV27|-
TGTGCCAGCAGAAAGACAGGGGCCGCGTTCTCCTACGAGCAGTACTTC
CASRKTGAAFSYEQYF
>-|TRBJ2-3|TRBV11-1|-
TGTGCCAGCAGCTTACACAGAAGCACAGATACGCAGTATTTT
CASSLHRSTDTQYF
>-|TRBJ1-1|TRBV4-1|-
TGCGCCAGCCTCCCCTCGGAAGGGGTGAACACTGAAGCTTTCTTT
CASLPSEGVNTEAFF